The next 30 T cell receptor beta chains were all read from a single sample in a study of cytomegalovirus exposure and HLA in healthy donors. In the PCR, 60 Vbeta and 13 Jbeta primers were used. Assay: immunoSEQ multiplex PCR; the TCRdb copy retains only in-frame clones and omits some. Found here are approximately 160,000 clones, around 72% of them singletons; the top ten hold 2.5% to 3.5%. Sequencing used PBMCs. The receptors were gathered from a woman aged 50 to 60 in good health and CMV-seropositive.

On this clone: One end of the junction does not line up with germline, which may come from a read error. The chain combines TRBV7-3 with TRBJ2-1; 11 bases map to TRBD2. CDR3 length: 16 amino acids. Germline V lookup: CDR1 SGHTA, CDR2 FQGTGA. The CDR3 nucleotides are TGTGCCAGCAGCCGCCGGACTAGCGGGTCCTTCAATGAGCAGTTCTTC. Protein: CASSRRTSGSFNEQFF.

The chain carries TRBV28 and TRBJ1-5; 7 positions match TRBD1. V gave up 7 bases and J gave up 1 base; unmatched junction bases: 7. The CDR3 consists of 15 residues. Germline V CDR1 and CDR2: MDHEN, SYDVKM. CDR3 in amino acids: CASKPGTESNQPQHF. CDR3 nucleotide sequence: TGTGCCAGCAAACCGGGGACAGAGAGCAATCAGCCCCAGCATTTT. Full variable domain (rest looked up from reference TRBV28 and TRBJ1-5): DVKVTQSSRYLVKRTGEKVFLECVQDMDHENMFWYRQDPGLGLRLIYFSYDVKMKEKGDIPEGYSVSREKKERFSLILESASTNQTSMYLCASKPGTESNQPQHFGDGTRLSIL.

The chain is built from TRBV7-3 and TRBJ2-3; 12 bases match TRBD2. Germline CDR1 is SGHTA and CDR2 is FQGTGA. CDR3 length equals 15 residues. V was clipped by 5 bases and J by 3 bases; unmatched bases: 3. The CDR3 sequence is CASSIGLAGTDTQYF. For the CDR3, the DNA is TGTGCCAGCAGCATTGGACTAGCGGGAACAGATACGCAGTATTTT.

The V and J genes are TRBV11-2 and TRBJ2-3; 10 nucleotides align to TRBD2. With 5 bases clipped from V and 5 bases from J, the junction kept 10 bases outside the gene matches. The length of the CDR3 is 16 residues. Per the germline V gene, CDR1 is SGHAT and CDR2 is FQNNGV. The CDR3 nucleotides read TGTGCCAGCAGCCCGTCTAGCGGGAGTATGGGAGATACGCAGTATTTT. Protein sequence: CASSPSSGSMGDTQYF.

The chain has TRBV19 and TRBJ1-5, with unresolved D. The germline V and J ends were trimmed by 6 bases and 2 bases, with 17 bases remaining between them. CDR3 length: 16 residues. Germline V gene lookup returns CDR1 LNHDA and CDR2 SQIVND (reference sequence). The CDR3 DNA reads as TGTGCCAGTAGCTTTCCACCGCGTGGTCGCAATCAGCCCCAGCATTTT. Its translation: CASSFPPRGRNQPQHF.

The gene calls are TRBV4-2 and TRBJ1-1; a possible D gene is TRBD1 (5 bases). In germline, CDR1 is LGHNA, CDR2 YNFKEQ. V lost 0 bases and J 7 bases, leaving 9 bases between the germline ends. The CDR3 spans 13 residues. CDR3 in amino acids: CASSQEGGIEAFF. CDR3 sequence (DNA): TGTGCCAGCAGCCAAGAGGGGGGAATTGAAGCTTTCTTT.

The chain uses TRBV28 and TRBJ1-2; 7 bases are a match to TRBD1. The CDR3 extends over 18 amino acids. Germline loops: CDR1 MDHEN, CDR2 SYDVKM. The V gene end was trimmed by 3 bases and the J gene end by 2 bases; junction bases not matched to a gene: 15. CDR3 amino acids: CASSFLGGQGGPNYGYTF. CDR3 DNA sequence: TGTGCCAGCAGTTTCCTCGGTGGGCAGGGGGGACCAAACTATGGCTACACCTTC.

The chain recombines TRBV2 with TRBJ1-4; TRBD1 aligns across 7 bases. The germline V gene encodes CDR1 SNHLY and CDR2 FYNNEI. With 7 bases clipped from V and 6 bases from J, the junction kept 5 bases outside the gene matches. The CDR3 length is 13 residues. The DNA of the CDR3 is TGTGCCAGCATGAGGGGGCACGATGAAAAACTGTTTTTT. It yields the protein CASMRGHDEKLFF.

V usage is TRBV4-1 and J usage is TRBJ1-2; 11 positions agree with TRBD1. Germline-derived CDR1 and CDR2 are MGHRA and YSYEKL. The V gene end was trimmed by 0 bases and the J gene end by 4 bases; junction bases not matched to a gene: 10. The CDR3 loop spans 18 amino acids. This CDR3 reads CASSQDNGQGARVYGYTF. CDR3 coding DNA: TGCGCCAGCAGCCAAGATAATGGACAGGGGGCGCGGGTCTATGGCTACACCTTC.

This clone was seen only a few times. The chain links TRBV11-2 to TRBJ2-1; 7 bases line up with TRBD1. Losses at the gene ends were 5 bases for V and 0 bases for J; bases not matched to a gene: 7. CDR3 size: 16 residues. The germline gives CDR1 SGHAT, CDR2 FQNNGV. The CDR3 reads CASSKTGTSSYNEQFF. The CDR3, as DNA: TGTGCCAGCAGCAAGACAGGGACCAGCTCCTACAATGAGCAGTTCTTC.

The rearrangement uses TRBV15 and TRBJ1-3; D not certain. Trimming stripped 2 bases from V and 1 base from J, with 9 bases between. CDR3 length: 15 amino acids. Per the germline V gene, CDR1 is LNHNV and CDR2 is YYDKDF (reference sequence). In DNA, the CDR3 is TGTGCCACCAGCAGACCAGAGGGTTCTGGAAACACCATATATTTT. Translated, it gives CATSRPEGSGNTIYF.

This rearrangement joins TRBV28 to TRBJ1-2; TRBD1 aligns across 9 bases. The CDR3 totals 16 residues. V shed 5 bases, J shed 3 bases, and the junction held 10 bases outside the gene matches. The germline V gene encodes CDR1 MDHEN and CDR2 SYDVKM. CDR3 residues: CASSLTGGQAHYGYTF. The DNA for the CDR3 is TGTGCCAGCAGTCTCACAGGGGGCCAGGCCCACTATGGCTACACCTTC.

A few counts support this clone. The chain joins TRBV4-3 to TRBJ1-1; D perhaps matches TRBD1 (5 bases). The germline gives CDR1 LGHNA, CDR2 YSLEER. This CDR3 has 13 amino acids. V gave up 4 bases and J gave up 5 bases, with 11 bases separating them. The CDR3 region is CASSRRGETEAFF. The CDR3, as DNA: TGCGCCAGCAGCCGGCGGGGGGAAACTGAAGCTTTCTTT.

This chain joins TRBV7-2 and TRBJ2-3, with 9 bases lining up with TRBD2. Unmatched junction bases numbered 15, after V lost 4 bases and J lost 10 bases. The germline gives CDR1 SGHTA, CDR2 FQGNSA. There are 16 residues in the CDR3. This CDR3 is CASSSEGGGARIAQYF. CDR3 DNA sequence: TGTGCCAGCAGCTCCGAGGGCGGGGGGGCCCGTATAGCGCAGTATTTT.

The chain uses TRBV28 and TRBJ1-6, with D perhaps matching TRBD1 (6 bases). The CDR3 runs to 17 residues. V lost 6 bases and J lost 3, with 18 bases in between. From germline, CDR1 is MDHEN and CDR2 SYDVKM. CDR3 region: CASRGGTRGRYNSPLHF. The CDR3 DNA reads as TGTGCCAGCAGGGGGGGGACCCGGGGGCGCTATAATTCACCCCTCCACTTT.

The rearrangement uses TRBV28 and TRBJ2-2; the match to TRBD2 covers 7 bases. With V trimmed by 3 bases and J by 3 bases, 13 bases remained unmatched. The CDR3 runs to 18 residues. The germline gives CDR1 MDHEN, CDR2 SYDVKM. The CDR3 region is CASSFVSGGSRYTGELFF. The DNA of the CDR3 is TGTGCCAGCAGTTTTGTCTCGGGCGGGAGTCGGTACACCGGGGAGCTGTTTTTT. The full variable domain, rest sourced from reference TRBV28 and TRBJ2-2, is DVKVTQSSRYLVKRTGEKVFLECVQDMDHENMFWYRQDPGLGLRLIYFSYDVKMKEKGDIPEGYSVSREKKERFSLILESASTNQTSMYLCASSFVSGGSRYTGELFFGEGSRLTVL.

This clone was counted a single time. The chain combines TRBV6-1 with TRBJ1-1, with D possibly TRBD1 on 6 matching bases. The ends were cut back, 6 bases at V and 1 base at J, with 9 bases in the middle. Per germline, CDR1 MNHNS and CDR2 SASEGT. The CDR3 is 13 residues long. CDR3 sequence: CASSGQQNTEAFF. The CDR3 DNA sequence: TGTGCCAGCAGCGGACAGCAGAACACTGAAGCTTTCTTT.

Comments on this clone: The final CDR3 position lacks the conserved phenylalanine or tryptophan, pointing to a likely read error. No DNA is shown, since the ends of the CDR3 on it are uncertain; the CDR3 is the one TCRdb lists. CDR3 sequence: CASSEDRDLPRMY. J is TRBJ2-7 and V is TRBV6-5; the D call TRBD1 from the table was never checked on the DNA. CDR1 and CDR2 from the germline V gene are MNHEY and SVGAGI. The CDR3 has 13 amino acids, counting both end residues.

This clone was seen a few times. Relative to the germline gene, one junction end is altered; a read error may explain this. The chain is built from TRBV5-1 and TRBJ1-2; no reliable D call. The CDR3 spans 14 residues. Germline V lookup: CDR1 SGHRS, CDR2 YFSETQ. The CDR3 loop reads CASTYGSGNPGRTF. CDR3 nucleotide sequence: TGTGCCAGCACCTACGGGAGCGGGAACCCCGGGCGCACCTTC.

This chain joins TRBV25-1 and TRBJ2-5; weak D call: TRBD1 (7 bases). Trimming shortened V by 2 bases and J by 1 base, and 14 bases separated the two germline ends. In germline, CDR1 is MGHDK, CDR2 SYGVNS. The CDR3 spans 16 residues. The CDR3 loop reads CASSEGGRGVQETQYF. CDR3 nucleotide sequence: TGTGCCAGCAGTGAAGGGGGCAGGGGGGTCCAAGAGACCCAGTACTTC.

The gene calls are TRBV2 and TRBJ1-1; the match to TRBD1 covers 10 bases. This CDR3 is built from 14 residues. Germline CDR1 and CDR2: SNHLY and FYNNEI. Trimming at V came to 4 bases and at J to 7 bases, leaving 6 bases not matched to a gene. The DNA of the CDR3 is TGTGCCAGCAGTGGAGACAGGGGGCTCGTTGAAGCTTTCTTT. This translates into CASSGDRGLVEAFF.

The genes are TRBV6-5 and TRBJ1-4, with D possibly being TRBD1 (5 bases). Trimming cost V 2 bases and J 3 bases, with 10 bases left between them. CDR1 is MNHEY, CDR2 SVGAGI, per germline. The length of the CDR3 is 15 residues. The CDR3 region is CASSYGGGSNEKLFF. The CDR3 DNA sequence: TGTGCCAGCAGTTACGGGGGAGGGTCTAATGAAAAACTGTTTTTT.

This CDR3 is CASSPSGRNEQFF. The CDR3 coding sequence is TGTGCCAGCAGCCCGAGCGGGAGAAATGAGCAGTTCTTC. The chain has TRBV9 and TRBJ2-1; 8 bases map to TRBD2. J lost 7 bases, V lost 4 bases, and 4 bases had no gene match. This CDR3 region has 13 residues. Germline loops: CDR1 SGDLS, CDR2 YYNGEE.

This CDR3 is CSVLLAYEQYF. The CDR3 DNA sequence: TGCAGTGTTCTACTCGCCTACGAGCAGTACTTC. V is TRBV20-1 and J is TRBJ2-7; D not resolved. V dropped 7 bases and J dropped 2 bases, with 9 bases sitting between them. CDR1 DFQATT and CDR2 SNEGSKA come from the germline V gene (reference sequence). The CDR3 length is 11 residues.

The CDR3, as DNA: TGTGCCAGCAGCATGAGGACAGGGGGCACTGAAGCTTTCTTT. Protein sequence: CASSMRTGGTEAFF. The V call is TRBV2, the J call TRBJ1-1; 10 nucleotides agree with TRBD1. This CDR3 comprises 14 residues. Losses at the gene ends were 6 bases for V and 4 bases for J; bases not matched to a gene: 5. Germline V gene sequence: CDR1 SNHLY, CDR2 FYNNEI.

This clone was detected only once. V is TRBV29-1 and J is TRBJ2-1; TRBD2 matches 11 bases. The CDR3 length is 15 residues. Unmatched junction bases numbered 14, after V lost 8 bases and J lost 8 bases. Germline-derived CDR1 and CDR2 are SQVTM and ANQGSEA. CDR3 DNA sequence: TGCAGCACTTTTCATAGCGGGGGGGCCCGAGATGAGCAGTTCTTC. Protein product: CSTFHSGGARDEQFF.

V gene TRBV14 combines with J gene TRBJ1-1; weak D call: TRBD1 (6 bases). V was cut by 7 bases and J by 4 bases, with 13 bases left in between. Per the germline V gene, CDR1 is SGHDN and CDR2 is FVKESK. The CDR3 is made up of 13 amino acids. The CDR3 reads CASNTRGGTEAFF. The CDR3 DNA is TGTGCCAGCAACACCAGAGGGGGCACTGAAGCTTTCTTT.

The J gene is TRBJ2-2, the V gene TRBV29-1; no firm D call. Looked up from germline, CDR1 is SQVTM and CDR2 is ANQGSEA. The CDR3 has 16 residues. Trimming removed 6 bases at V and 1 base at J, with 18 bases between. CDR3 residues: CSVTSPRSVNTGELFF. The CDR3 nucleotides are TGCAGCGTAACATCCCCCCGCTCAGTGAACACCGGGGAGCTGTTTTTT.

This clone appeared once. J is TRBJ1-1 and V is TRBV9; D gene unclear. Germline V gene sequence: CDR1 SGDLS, CDR2 YYNGEE. The CDR3 has 15 amino acids. Trimming removed 5 bases from V and 0 bases from J, with 14 bases in between. The CDR3 is CASSQGGLMNTEAFF. The CDR3 bases are TGTGCCAGCAGTCAAGGAGGGCTCATGAACACTGAAGCTTTCTTT.

The gene calls are TRBV5-1 and TRBJ1-1; 9 bases agree with TRBD1. The V gene end was trimmed by 4 bases and the J gene end by 0 bases; junction bases not matched to a gene: 4. Germline V lookup: CDR1 SGHRS, CDR2 YFSETQ. CDR3 length: 15 residues. The CDR3 reads CASSGGTGMNTEAFF. In nucleotides, the CDR3 is TGCGCCAGCAGCGGAGGGACAGGGATGAACACTGAAGCTTTCTTT.